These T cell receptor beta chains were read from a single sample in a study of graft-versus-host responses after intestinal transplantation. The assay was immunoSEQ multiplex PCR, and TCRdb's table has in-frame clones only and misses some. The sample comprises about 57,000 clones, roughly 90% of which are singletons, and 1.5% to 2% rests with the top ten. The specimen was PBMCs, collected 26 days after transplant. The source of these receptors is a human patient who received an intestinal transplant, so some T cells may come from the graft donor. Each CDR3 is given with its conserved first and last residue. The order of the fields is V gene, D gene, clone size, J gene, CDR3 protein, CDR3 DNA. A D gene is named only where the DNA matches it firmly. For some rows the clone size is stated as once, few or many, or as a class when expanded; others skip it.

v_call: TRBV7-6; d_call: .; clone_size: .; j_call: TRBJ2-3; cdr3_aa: CASSLEGSGTDTQYF; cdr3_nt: TGTGCCAGCAGCTTGGAAGGGAGTGGGACAGATACGCAGTATTTT
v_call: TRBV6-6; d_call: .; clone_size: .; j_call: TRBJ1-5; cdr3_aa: CASSSGQSNQPQHF; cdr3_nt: TGTGCCAGCAGTTCAGGACAGAGCAATCAGCCCCAGCATTTT
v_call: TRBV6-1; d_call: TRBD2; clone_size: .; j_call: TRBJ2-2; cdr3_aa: CASSPGLAPGELFF; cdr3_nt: TGTGCCAGCAGTCCGGGACTAGCCCCCGGGGAGCTGTTTTTT
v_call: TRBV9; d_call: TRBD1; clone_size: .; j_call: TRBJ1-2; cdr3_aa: CASSTGVLEGASYGYTF; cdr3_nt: TGTGCCAGCAGCACGGGCGTTTTGGAGGGGGCATCCTATGGCTACACCTTC
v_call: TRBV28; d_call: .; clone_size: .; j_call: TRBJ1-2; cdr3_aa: CASSLGGPANYGYTF; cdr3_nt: TGTGCCAGCAGTTTAGGGGGCCCTGCTAACTATGGCTACACCTTC
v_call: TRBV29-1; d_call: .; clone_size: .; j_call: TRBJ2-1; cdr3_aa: CSVEGDTSSYNEQFF; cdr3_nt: TGCAGCGTTGAAGGCGACACTAGCTCCTACAATGAGCAGTTCTTC
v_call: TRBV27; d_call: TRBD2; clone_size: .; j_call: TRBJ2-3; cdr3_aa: CASRRTSGPSTDTQYF; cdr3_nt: TGTGCCAGCAGGCGGACTAGCGGCCCTAGCACAGATACGCAGTATTTT
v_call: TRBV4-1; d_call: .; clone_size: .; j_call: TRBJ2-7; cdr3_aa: CASSQRTAYEQYF; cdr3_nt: TGCGCCAGCAGCCAACGGACAGCTTACGAGCAGTACTTC
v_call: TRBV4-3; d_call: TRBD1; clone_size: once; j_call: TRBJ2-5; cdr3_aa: CASSQPTGGMTQYF; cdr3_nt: TGCGCCAGCAGCCAACCGACAGGGGGCATGACCCAGTACTTC
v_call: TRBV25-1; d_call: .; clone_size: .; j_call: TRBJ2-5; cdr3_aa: CASSGPQGETQYF; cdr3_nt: TGTGCCAGCAGTGGACCCCAGGGGGAGACCCAGTACTTC
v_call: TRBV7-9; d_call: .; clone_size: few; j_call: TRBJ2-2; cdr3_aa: CASSFFPPDRNTGELFF; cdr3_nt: TGTGCCAGCAGCTTTTTCCCCCCTGACAGGAACACCGGGGAGCTGTTTTTT
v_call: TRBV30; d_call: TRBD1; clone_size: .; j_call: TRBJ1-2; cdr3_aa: CACTAQGDWYGYTF; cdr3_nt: TGTGCCTGTACGGCGCAGGGGGATTGGTATGGCTACACCTTC
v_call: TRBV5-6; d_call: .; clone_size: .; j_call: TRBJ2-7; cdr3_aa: CASNPAGSYEQYF; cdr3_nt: TGTGCCAGTAACCCGGCAGGGTCGTACGAGCAGTACTTC
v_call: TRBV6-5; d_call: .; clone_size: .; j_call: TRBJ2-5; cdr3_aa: CASSYSGSIQETQYF; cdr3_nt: TGTGCCAGCAGTTACTCGGGCTCAATACAAGAGACCCAGTACTTC
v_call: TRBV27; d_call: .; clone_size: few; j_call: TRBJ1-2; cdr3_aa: CASSFIGFGGRLDGYTF; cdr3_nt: TGTGCCAGCAGTTTTATTGGGTTCGGCGGTCGTCTGGATGGCTACACCTTC
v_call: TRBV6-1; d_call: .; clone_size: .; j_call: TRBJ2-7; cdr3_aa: CASIPGHSSTYEQYF; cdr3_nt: TGTGCCAGCATTCCGGGACACTCATCGACCTACGAGCAGTACTTC
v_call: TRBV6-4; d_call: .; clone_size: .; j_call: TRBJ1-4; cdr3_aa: CASSESQGGEKLFF; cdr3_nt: TGTGCCAGCAGTGAAAGCCAGGGAGGAGAAAAACTGTTTTTT
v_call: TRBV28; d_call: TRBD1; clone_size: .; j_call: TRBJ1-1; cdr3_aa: CASSLSGQSEAFF; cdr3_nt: TGTGCCAGCAGTTTATCGGGACAGTCTGAAGCTTTCTTT
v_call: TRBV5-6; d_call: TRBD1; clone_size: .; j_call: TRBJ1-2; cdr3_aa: CAGNSGGSGYGYTF; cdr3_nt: TGTGCCGGCAATTCAGGGGGTTCGGGCTATGGCTACACCTTC
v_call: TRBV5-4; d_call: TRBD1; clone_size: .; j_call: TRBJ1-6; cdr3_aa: CASSRDRENSPLHF; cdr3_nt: TGTGCCAGCAGCAGGGACAGGGAGAATTCACCCCTCCACTTT
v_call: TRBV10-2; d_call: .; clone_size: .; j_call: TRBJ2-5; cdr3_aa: CASSEGWGPGPSRGETQYF; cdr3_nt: TGCGCCAGCAGTGAGGGGTGGGGGCCGGGACCTTCCAGGGGAGAGACCCAGTACTTC
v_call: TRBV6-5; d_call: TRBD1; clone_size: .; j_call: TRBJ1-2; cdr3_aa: CASSGQGVGYGYTF; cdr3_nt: TGTGCCAGCAGTGGACAGGGGGTCGGGTATGGCTACACCTTC
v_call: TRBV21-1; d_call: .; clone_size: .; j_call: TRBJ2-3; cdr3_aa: CASSKMTLARHADTQYF; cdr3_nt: TGTGCCAGCAGCAAAATGACTCTAGCAAGGCACGCAGATACGCAGTATTTT
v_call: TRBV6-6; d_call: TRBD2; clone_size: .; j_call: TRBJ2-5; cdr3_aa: CASHRAGGRSGETQYF; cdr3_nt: TGTGCCAGCCACAGAGCGGGGGGGAGGAGTGGGGAGACCCAGTACTTC
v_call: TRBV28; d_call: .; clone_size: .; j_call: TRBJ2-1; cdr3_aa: CASSLSTGSYNEQFF; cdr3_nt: TGTGCCAGCAGTTTATCGACAGGCTCTTACAATGAGCAGTTCTTC
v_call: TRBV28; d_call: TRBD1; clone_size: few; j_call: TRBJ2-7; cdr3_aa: CASSPAGTDRYEQYF; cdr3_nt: TGTGCCAGCAGTCCGGCCGGGACAGACCGCTACGAGCAGTACTTC
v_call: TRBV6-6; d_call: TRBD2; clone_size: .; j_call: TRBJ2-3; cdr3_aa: CASTELAGESDTQYF; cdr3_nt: TGTGCCAGCACCGAACTAGCGGGAGAGTCAGATACGCAGTATTTT
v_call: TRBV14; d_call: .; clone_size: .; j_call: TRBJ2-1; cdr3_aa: CASSQDRERDNEQFF; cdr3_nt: TGTGCCAGCAGCCAAGATAGGGAGAGAGACAATGAGCAGTTCTTC
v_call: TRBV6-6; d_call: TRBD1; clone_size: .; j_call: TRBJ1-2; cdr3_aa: CASTLGQGPSYGYTF; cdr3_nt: TGTGCCAGCACTCTCGGACAGGGCCCTTCCTATGGCTACACCTTC
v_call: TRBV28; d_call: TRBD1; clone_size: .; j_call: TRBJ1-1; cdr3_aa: CASSLLTGVNTEAFF; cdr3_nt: TGTGCCAGCAGTTTATTAACAGGGGTTAACACTGAAGCTTTCTTT
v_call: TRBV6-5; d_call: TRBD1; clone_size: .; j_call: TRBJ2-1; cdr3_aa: CASSYWGQGVYNEQFF; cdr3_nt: TGTGCCAGCAGTTATTGGGGGCAGGGGGTTTACAATGAGCAGTTCTTC
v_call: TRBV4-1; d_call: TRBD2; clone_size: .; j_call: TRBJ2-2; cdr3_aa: CASSQDSGGGASGELFF; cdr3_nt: TGCGCCAGCAGCCAAGATTCGGGCGGGGGGGCCTCGGGGGAGCTGTTTTTT
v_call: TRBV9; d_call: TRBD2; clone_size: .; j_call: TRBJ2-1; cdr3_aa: CASSARAGVFADEQFF; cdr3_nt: TGTGCCAGCAGCGCCCGAGCGGGAGTGTTCGCGGATGAGCAGTTCTTC
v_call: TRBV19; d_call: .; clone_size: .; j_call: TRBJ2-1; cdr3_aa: CASSIGQDQFF; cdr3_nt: TGTGCCAGTAGTATCGGCCAGGATCAGTTCTTC
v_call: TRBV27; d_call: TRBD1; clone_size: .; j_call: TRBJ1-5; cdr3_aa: CASRGGQGAENSNQPQHF; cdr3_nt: TGTGCCAGCAGGGGGGGGCAGGGGGCTGAAAATAGCAATCAGCCCCAGCATTTT
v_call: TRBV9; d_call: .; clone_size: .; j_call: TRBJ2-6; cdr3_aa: CASSVVGAGANVLTF; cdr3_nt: TGTGCCAGCAGCGTAGTAGGGGCTGGGGCCAACGTCCTGACTTTC
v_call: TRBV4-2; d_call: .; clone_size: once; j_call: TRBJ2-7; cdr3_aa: CASSQVETVDEQYF; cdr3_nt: TGTGCCAGCAGCCAAGTTGAGACAGTTGACGAGCAGTACTTC
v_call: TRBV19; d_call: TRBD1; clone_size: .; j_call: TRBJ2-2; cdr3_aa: CASSRGQGANTGELFF; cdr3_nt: TGTGCCAGTAGTAGAGGACAGGGCGCGAACACCGGGGAGCTGTTTTTT
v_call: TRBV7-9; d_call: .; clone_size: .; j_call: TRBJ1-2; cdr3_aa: CASSLATGNYGYTF; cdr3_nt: TGTGCCAGCAGCTTAGCGACAGGAAACTATGGCTACACCTTC
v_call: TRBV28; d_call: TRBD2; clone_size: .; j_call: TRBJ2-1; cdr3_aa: CASSLSGLADNEQFF; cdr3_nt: TGTGCCAGCAGTTTATCGGGACTAGCCGACAATGAGCAGTTCTTC
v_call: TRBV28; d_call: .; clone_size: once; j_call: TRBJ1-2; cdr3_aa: CASSLADSGAYGYTF; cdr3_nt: TGTGCCAGCAGTTTAGCGGACAGTGGGGCCTATGGCTACACCTTC
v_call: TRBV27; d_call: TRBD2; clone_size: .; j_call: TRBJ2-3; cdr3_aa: CASLGGGTQYF; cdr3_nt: TGTGCCAGCCTCGGGGGGGGTACGCAGTATTTT
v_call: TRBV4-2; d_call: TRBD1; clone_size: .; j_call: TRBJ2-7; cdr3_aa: CASSHIGQGGSYEQYF; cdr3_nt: TGTGCCAGCAGCCACATTGGACAGGGCGGCTCCTACGAGCAGTACTTC
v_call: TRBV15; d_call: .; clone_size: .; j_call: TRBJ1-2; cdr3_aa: CATSRDWGAGPKDGYTF; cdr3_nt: TGTGCCACCAGCAGAGATTGGGGCGCCGGGCCCAAGGATGGCTACACCTTC
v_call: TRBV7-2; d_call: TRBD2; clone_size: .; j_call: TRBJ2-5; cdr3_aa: CASSDTSGGAGETQYF; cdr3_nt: TGTGCCAGCAGCGATACTAGCGGGGGGGCGGGTGAGACCCAGTACTTC
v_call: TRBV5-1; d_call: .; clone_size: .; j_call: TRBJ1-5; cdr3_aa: CASRGSSNQPQHF; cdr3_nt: TGCGCCAGCCGGGGGAGTAGCAATCAGCCCCAGCATTTT
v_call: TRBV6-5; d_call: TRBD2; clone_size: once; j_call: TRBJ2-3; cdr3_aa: CASRGSGGNTDTQYF; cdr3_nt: TGTGCCAGCAGAGGTAGCGGGGGGAACACAGATACGCAGTATTTT
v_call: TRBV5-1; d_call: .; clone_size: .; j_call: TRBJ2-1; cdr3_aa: CASSLDIGSSYNEQFF; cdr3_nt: TGCGCCAGCAGCTTGGACATTGGGAGCTCCTACAATGAGCAGTTCTTC
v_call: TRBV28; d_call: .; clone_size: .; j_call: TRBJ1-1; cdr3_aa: CASSFSREAFF; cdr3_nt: TGTGCCAGCAGTTTCTCCAGGGAAGCTTTCTTT
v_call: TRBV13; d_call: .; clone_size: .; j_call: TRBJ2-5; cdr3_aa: CASSPRQKQETQYF; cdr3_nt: TGTGCCAGCAGCCCCAGACAGAAGCAAGAGACCCAGTACTTC
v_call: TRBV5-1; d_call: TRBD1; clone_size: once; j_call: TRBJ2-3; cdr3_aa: CASSLQGAGTDTQYF; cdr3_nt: TGCGCCAGCAGCTTACAGGGGGCTGGTACAGATACGCAGTATTTT
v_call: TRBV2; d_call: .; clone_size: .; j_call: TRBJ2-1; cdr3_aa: CASTRTERNEQFF; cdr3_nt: TGTGCCAGCACGAGAACAGAGCGGAATGAGCAGTTCTTC
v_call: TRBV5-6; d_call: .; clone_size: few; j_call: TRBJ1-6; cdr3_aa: CASAPSTGLSPLHF; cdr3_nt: TGTGCCTCCGCACCAAGTACAGGTTTATCACCCCTCCACTTT